The 23 T cell receptor beta chains given below trace back to one sample, sequenced in a study of cytomegalovirus exposure and HLA in healthy donors. Profiled with immunoSEQ multiplex PCR; TCRdb holds only in-frame clones, not every one. The sample includes around 94,000 clones, around 96% seen only once; the top ten take approximately 1%. The sample was PBMCs. These receptors were collected from a woman aged 18-29 years in good health and CMV-seronegative.

CDR3 residues: CASSPRDRGHQETQYF. The CDR3 DNA is TGTGCCAGCAGTCCCCGGGACAGGGGCCATCAAGAGACCCAGTACTTC. The rearrangement uses TRBV27 and TRBJ2-5; TRBD1 matches 10 bases. The CDR3 totals 16 residues. J lost 2 bases, V lost 5 bases, and 8 bases had no gene match. Germline-derived CDR1 and CDR2 are MNHEY and SMNVEV (reference sequence).

J is TRBJ2-7 and V is TRBV7-8, with TRBD2 matching over 9 bases. Germline V gene data show CDR1 as SGHVS and CDR2 as FQNEAQ. Trimming cost V 5 bases and J 3 bases; bases outside gene matches: 11. The CDR3 is 16 residues long. The CDR3 region is CASSPEGGRAGYEQYF. CDR3 bases: TGTGCCAGCAGCCCAGAGGGCGGGAGGGCCGGCTACGAGCAGTACTTC.

The CDR3 reads CASSRDRGRQPQHF. Here the CDR3 DNA reads TGTGCCAGCAGTCGGGACAGGGGGCGTCAGCCCCAGCATTTT. This chain connects TRBV5-6 to TRBJ1-5, with 12 bases matching TRBD1. The CDR3 sequence is 14 residues long. V was pared by 5 bases and J by 6 bases, with 3 bases of the junction left unmatched. Germline values: CDR1 SGHDT, CDR2 YYEEEE. The full variable domain, its missing parts supplied by reference TRBV5-6 and TRBJ1-5, is DAGVTQSPTHLIKTRGQQVTLRCSPKSGHDTVSWYQQALGQGPQFIFQYYEEEERQRGNFPDRFSGHQFPNYSSELNVNALLLGDSALYLCASSRDRGRQPQHFGDGTRLSIL.

V gene TRBV15 combines with J gene TRBJ2-2, with D maybe TRBD2 (5 bases). V was pared by 11 bases and J by 0 bases, with 10 bases between. The V gene's germline CDR1 is LNHNV and CDR2 YYDKDF (reference sequence). The CDR3 is 13 residues long. Here the CDR3 reads CALGDSNTGELFF. DNA of the CDR3: TGTGCCTTGGGAGACTCGAACACCGGGGAGCTGTTTTTT.

The chain links TRBV19 to TRBJ1-6, with D possibly being TRBD1 (6 bases). Trimming shortened V by 8 bases and J by 10 bases, and 15 bases separated the two germline ends. This CDR3 region has 13 residues. Germline V gene data show CDR1 as LNHDA and CDR2 as SQIVND (reference sequence). The CDR3 DNA reads TGTGCCAGTCCCTCCCGGGGGGGCTCACCCCTCCACTTT. As protein: CASPSRGGSPLHF.

This clone was detected only once. The rearrangement links TRBV5-1 to TRBJ1-2, with a weak D call TRBD1 (6 bases). The CDR3 length is 15 residues. The germline V and J ends were trimmed by 2 bases and 8 bases, with 19 bases remaining between them. Germline V gene data show CDR1 as SGHRS and CDR2 as YFSETQ. CDR3 protein: CASSLSGDTSRGYTF. The CDR3 bases are TGCGCCAGCAGCTTATCAGGGGATACTTCCAGGGGCTACACCTTC.

The V call is TRBV5-1, the J call TRBJ2-7; weak D call: TRBD1 (7 bases). Trimming stripped 4 bases from V and 3 bases from J, with 20 bases between. CDR1 and CDR2 (germline): SGHRS, YFSETQ. The length of the CDR3 is 16 residues. This CDR3 reads CASSPDRDSGHYEQYF. The DNA of the CDR3 is TGCGCCAGCAGCCCTGACAGGGACTCCGGACACTACGAGCAGTACTTC.

The chain couples TRBV7-8 to TRBJ1-5; a weak D match, TRBD1 (6 bases). With 6 bases removed from V and 2 bases from J, the gap between germline ends came to 14 bases. This CDR3 contains 15 residues. The germline V gene encodes CDR1 SGHVS and CDR2 FQNEAQ. The CDR3 DNA reads TGTGCCAGCAGACAGACAGGATCGGGCAATCAGCCCCAGCATTTT. Protein product: CASRQTGSGNQPQHF.

The genes are TRBV7-9 and TRBJ2-3; 12 bases align to TRBD2. The germline gives CDR1 SEHNR, CDR2 FQNEAQ (reference sequence). This CDR3 has 15 residues. With 5 bases clipped from V and 3 bases from J, the junction kept 3 bases outside the gene matches. CDR3 in amino acids: CASSKTSGGTDTQYF. CDR3 nucleotides: TGTGCCAGCAGCAAAACTAGCGGGGGGACAGATACGCAGTATTTT.

The gene calls are TRBV6-1 and TRBJ2-2; 13 nucleotides align to TRBD2. With V trimmed by 6 bases and J by 7 bases, 11 bases remained unmatched. This CDR3 has 17 amino acids. In germline, CDR1 is MNHNS, CDR2 SASEGT. The CDR3 DNA reads as TGTGCCAGCAGCGAACTAGCGGGAGGGCTCGACGACGGGGAGCTGTTTTTT. It encodes CASSELAGGLDDGELFF.

The chain employs TRBV13 and TRBJ1-1; D not certain. Germline V lookup: CDR1 PRHDT, CDR2 FYEKMQ (reference sequence). Trimming cost V 2 bases and J 3 bases, with 10 bases left between them. The CDR3 consists of 14 residues. The CDR3 DNA follows: TGTGCCAGCAGCTTAAAGAGTCGCGACACTGAAGCTTTCTTT. The encoded protein is CASSLKSRDTEAFF.

This chain connects TRBV30 to TRBJ2-7, with unresolved D. The V and J ends lost 1 base and 3 bases respectively, with 10 bases between them. Germline V gives CDR1 GTSNPN, CDR2 SVGIG (reference sequence). This CDR3 is 13 amino acids long. The CDR3 coding sequence is TGTGCCTGGAGTGCGGGTGGCGTCTACGAGCAGTACTTC. This sequence encodes CAWSAGGVYEQYF.

The chain couples TRBV7-2 to TRBJ2-1, with 10 bases that match TRBD2. The CDR3 is made up of 19 amino acids. The ends lost 4 bases at V and 3 bases at J; junction bases unmatched: 15. Germline V gene sequence: CDR1 SGHTA, CDR2 FQGNSA. The CDR3 DNA reads TGTGCCAGCAGCTCGCCCATGGGGGCTACTAGCGGGGTCTACAATGAGCAGTTCTTC. Translated, it gives CASSSPMGATSGVYNEQFF.

The rearrangement joins TRBV6-4 to TRBJ2-2; D may be TRBD1 (6 bases). The germline V gene encodes CDR1 MRHNA and CDR2 SNTAGT. There are 13 residues in the CDR3. Trimming removed 5 bases at V and 7 bases at J, with 11 bases between. The CDR3 here is CASSNRAGGELFF. CDR3 sequence (DNA): TGTGCCAGCAGTAACAGGGCCGGCGGGGAGCTGTTTTTT.

The chain has TRBV11-2 and TRBJ2-5, with 10 bases that match TRBD2. Per the germline V gene, CDR1 is SGHAT and CDR2 is FQNNGV. Germline trimming cut 1 base from V and 4 bases from J; bases unmatched to any gene: 3. The CDR3 extends over 15 amino acids. CDR3 nucleotide sequence: TGTGCCAGCAGCTTAGCCCCTAGCGGGAGAGAGACCCAGTACTTC. It encodes CASSLAPSGRETQYF.

Details on this clone: Its ends do not fully match the called genes, so a read error is possible. The chain employs TRBV2 and TRBJ2-5; 7 bases align to TRBD1. Germline V gives CDR1 SNHLY, CDR2 FYNNEI. The CDR3 runs 13 residues. The CDR3 DNA sequence: TGTGCCAGCAGTAAAGCCGACAGGGCGCAGTCGGACTTC. It codes for CASSKADRAQSDF.

The genes are TRBV7-2 and TRBJ1-1; D is unclear. V lost 5 bases, J lost 0 bases, and 7 bases lay in between. CDR3 length: 13 amino acids. The germline V gene has CDR1 SGHTA and CDR2 FQGNSA. The CDR3 DNA follows: TGTGCCAGCAGCCTTTCGGTGAACACTGAAGCTTTCTTT. Residues: CASSLSVNTEAFF.

This clone was seen just once. The CDR3 nucleotides are TGCGCCAGCAGCTTAGGGACAGGGCGATCAACTAATGAAAAACTGTTTTTT. Protein sequence: CASSLGTGRSTNEKLFF. The rearrangement joins TRBV5-1 to TRBJ1-4; 9 bases are a match to TRBD1. V trimming: 2 bases; J trimming: 0 bases; junction bases outside the gene matches: 5. Per germline, CDR1 SGHRS and CDR2 YFSETQ. The CDR3 extends over 17 amino acids.

The CDR3 here is CASSQDSTFDDRGRTPLHF. The CDR3 DNA reads TGTGCCAGCAGCCAAGATTCCACGTTTGATGACAGGGGGCGAACACCCCTCCACTTT. This chain joins TRBV4-2 and TRBJ1-6, with 10 bases aligning to TRBD1. This CDR3 region has 19 residues. J lost 11 bases, V lost 0 bases, and 16 bases had no gene match. From germline, CDR1 is LGHNA and CDR2 YNFKEQ.

To note about this clone: Other DNA sequences in the sample encode the same CDR3. The V gene is TRBV6-1, the J gene TRBJ2-7; TRBD1 might be the D (5 bases). V dropped 3 bases and J dropped 2 bases, with 11 bases sitting between them. Germline lookup yields CDR1 MNHNS and CDR2 SASEGT. CDR3 length: 14 amino acids. CDR3 in DNA: TGTGCCAGCAGTGAGGTTAGGGGCCCCTACGAGCAGTACTTC. This gives the protein CASSEVRGPYEQYF.

The chain joins TRBV7-2 to TRBJ2-3, with D unresolved. CDR1 is SGHTA, CDR2 FQGNSA, per germline. This CDR3 has 13 residues. V shed 4 bases and J shed 5 bases, with 10 bases lying between them. CDR3 protein: CASSWRFLDTQYF. CDR3 DNA: TGTGCCAGCAGCTGGCGGTTTTTAGATACGCAGTATTTT.

The V call is TRBV10-3, the J call TRBJ2-2; TRBD1 is a possible D gene (5 bases). Between the trimmed V and J ends, which lost 0 bases and 1 base, there was a span of 9 bases. In germline, CDR1 is ENHRY, CDR2 SYGVKD. This CDR3 has 16 amino acids. The CDR3, as DNA: TGTGCCATCAGTGAGTCGATCCAGGGGAACACCGGGGAGCTGTTTTTT. Its translation: CAISESIQGNTGELFF.

The rearrangement uses TRBV6-6 and TRBJ1-2, with TRBD1 as a possible D gene (6 bases). Per the germline V gene, CDR1 is MNHNY and CDR2 is SVGAGI (reference sequence). This CDR3 region has 12 residues. The V gene lost 8 bases and the J gene lost 4 bases, with 11 bases spanning the gap. The DNA for the CDR3 is TGTGCCAGCGAAGGGGGATCCTATGGCTACACCTTC. Protein sequence: CASEGGSYGYTF.